Below, 23 T cell receptor beta chains from the same sample are listed, as sequenced in a study of identical twins. From the 5' RACE reads, TCRdb called clonotypes with MiXCR, one entry per CDR3 protein. Of some 560,000 distinct CDR3 sequences listed, 9% to 10% are singletons. Separately, the same data were catalogued under a study of yellow fever vaccine responses in identical twins.

Input material: PBMCs. The receptors derive from a woman between 18 and 29 years old in good health.

A note on this clonotype: A read error may produce the germline difference seen at one junction end. CDR3: CSAELAGGNGELFF. The CDR3 DNA sequence: TGCAGCGCTGAACTAGCGGGAGGGAACGGGGAGCTGTTTTTT. This chain uses TRBV29-1 with TRBJ2-2; 13 positions agree with TRBD2. Germline V gene lookup returns CDR1 SQVTM and CDR2 ANQGSEA. The CDR3 has 14 residues.

The genes are TRBV7-2 and TRBJ2-2, with D maybe TRBD1 (6 bases). The CDR3 loop spans 15 amino acids. Trimming took 3 bases from V and 4 from J, leaving 12 bases between them. CDR1 and CDR2 from the germline V gene are SGHTA and FQGNSA. The CDR3 DNA follows: TGTGCCAGCAGCTTCGACAGGCCGAGCACCGGGGAGCTGTTTTTT. Translating it yields CASSFDRPSTGELFF.

This chain joins TRBV4-2 and TRBJ1-4; tentative D call: TRBD1 (6 bases). Germline values: CDR1 LGHNA, CDR2 YNFKEQ. This CDR3 has 13 residues. The V end was cut by 5 bases, the J end by 6 bases, with 10 bases between. The CDR3 region is CASSTRQDEKLFF. CDR3 in DNA: TGTGCCAGCAGCACCCGACAGGATGAAAAACTGTTTTTT.

This clonotype was observed many times. V is TRBV29-1 and J is TRBJ2-7; 9 bases align to TRBD1. This CDR3 is built from 14 residues. Germline V lookup: CDR1 SQVTM, CDR2 ANQGSEA. Unmatched junction bases numbered 7, after V lost 4 bases and J lost 3 bases. CDR3 coding DNA: TGCAGCGTTGGGGGGACAGGGAAAATCTACGAGCAGTACTTC. As protein: CSVGGTGKIYEQYF.

This clonotype was seen a few times. The chain is built from TRBV5-1 and TRBJ1-6, with D possibly being TRBD1 (6 bases). V lost 3 bases to trimming and J lost 10 bases, with 14 bases between them. The CDR3 extends over 14 amino acids. Germline values: CDR1 SGHRS, CDR2 YFSETQ. CDR3 in amino acids: CASSSTGAGSPLHF. DNA for the CDR3: TGCGCCAGCAGCTCGACAGGCGCCGGGTCACCCCTCCACTTT.

The rearrangement links TRBV5-1 to TRBJ2-3, with 10 bases identical to TRBD2. Looked up from germline, CDR1 is SGHRS and CDR2 is YFSETQ. V lost 5 bases and J lost 1; bases outside the gene matches: 4. This CDR3 comprises 15 residues. The CDR3 is CASRASGGRTDTQYF. The CDR3 DNA sequence: TGCGCCAGCAGGGCTAGCGGGGGCCGCACAGATACGCAGTATTTT.

This chain uses TRBV23-1 with TRBJ2-1, with TRBD1 identical over 10 bases. TRBV23-1 is given ORF status, its function remaining uncertain. Trimming took 1 base from V and 8 from J; bases not matched to a gene: 29. This CDR3 has 23 amino acids. DNA for the CDR3: TGCGCCAGCAGTCAATGGGACAGGGGTTGCGGACGGAAGGGACCTCGACGAATGTATGAGCAGTTCTTC. Translation: CASSQWDRGCGRKGPRRMYEQFF.

This chain connects TRBV20-1 to TRBJ2-3; weak D call: TRBD1 (6 bases). Germline V gives CDR1 DFQATT, CDR2 SNEGSKA (reference sequence). This CDR3 is 15 amino acids long. V lost 5 bases to trimming and J lost 3 bases, with 18 bases between them. For the CDR3, the DNA is TGCAGTGCTCTAGATCGAACAGGGTGGACAGATACGCAGTATTTT. This codes for CSALDRTGWTDTQYF.

This clonotype has ten or more counts. The chain joins TRBV6-1 to TRBJ2-7, with 9 bases that match TRBD1. This CDR3 is built from 14 residues. From germline, CDR1 is MNHNS and CDR2 SASEGT. Losses at the gene ends were 8 bases for V and 4 bases for J; bases not matched to a gene: 9. CDR3 coding DNA: TGTGCCAGCTCAAATACACAGGGGGCGTACGAGCAGTACTTC. Amino acids: CASSNTQGAYEQYF.

This clonotype was observed at least ten times. The gene calls are TRBV30 and TRBJ1-2; D is ambiguous. The V and J ends lost 3 bases and 14 bases respectively, with 13 bases between them. The CDR3 loop spans 10 amino acids. Germline V gene sequence: CDR1 GTSNPN, CDR2 SVGIG (reference sequence). The CDR3 region is CAWRIASLTF. DNA of the CDR3: TGTGCCTGGAGGATCGCCTCCCTGACCTTC.

The chain couples TRBV2 to TRBJ2-3; 8 bases fit TRBD2. The CDR3 length is 19 residues. V was clipped by 0 bases and J by 3 bases; unmatched bases: 14. Germline-derived CDR1 and CDR2 are SNHLY and FYNNEI. The CDR3 loop is CASSEALYFVGGATDTQYF. DNA of the CDR3: TGTGCCAGCAGTGAAGCGCTTTATTTCGTCGGGGGGGCTACAGATACGCAGTATTTT. Full variable domain (rest looked up from reference TRBV2 and TRBJ2-3): EPEVTQTPSHQVTQMGQEVILRCVPISNHLYFYWYRQILGQKVEFLVSFYNNEISEKSEIFDDQFSVERPDGSNFTLKIRSTKLEDSAMYFCASSEALYFVGGATDTQYFGPGTRLTVL.

The chain carries TRBV29-1 and TRBJ2-7; D may be TRBD1 or TRBD2 (6 bases each). Germline assignment: CDR1 SQVTM and CDR2 ANQGSEA. V lost 4 bases and J 3 bases, leaving 16 bases between the germline ends. The CDR3 length is 14 residues. The CDR3 DNA follows: TGCAGCGTTGCTGTCGGGGGCGCGAACTACGAGCAGTACTTC. Translated, it gives CSVAVGGANYEQYF.

This clonotype was detected ten times or more. The chain carries TRBV6-2 or TRBV6-3 and TRBJ2-1; no firm D call. Trimming took off 8 bases at V and 14 bases at J, with 16 bases between the two ends. Germline V gives CDR1 MNHEY, CDR2 SVGEGT. CDR3 size: 11 residues. CDR3 coding DNA: TGTGCCAGCCGCTCCCGAGACGGTGAGTTCTTC. The encoded protein is CASRSRDGEFF.

This chain uses TRBV11-1 with TRBJ2-1, with TRBD2 identical over 10 bases. This CDR3 comprises 19 residues. Germline values: CDR1 SGHAT, CDR2 FQDESV (reference sequence). With 1 base clipped from V and 4 bases from J, the junction kept 13 bases outside the gene matches. This CDR3 is CASSLVLSQLAGPYNEQFF. The DNA for the CDR3 is TGTGCCAGCAGCTTAGTATTATCCCAACTAGCGGGACCTTACAATGAGCAGTTCTTC.

J is TRBJ2-4 and V is TRBV11-1, with 7 bases fitting TRBD1. Looked up from germline, CDR1 is SGHAT and CDR2 is FQDESV (reference sequence). The CDR3 loop spans 16 amino acids. The V and J ends lost 4 bases and 1 base, in that order; junction bases with no gene match: 7. CDR3 loop: CASSSLVQGAKNIQYF. DNA for the CDR3: TGTGCCAGCAGCTCTCTCGTACAGGGGGCCAAAAACATTCAGTACTTC.

In this sample, this clonotype turned up a few times. This chain's CDR3 is CASRPDGRSGANVLTF. In DNA form, the CDR3 reads TGCGCCAGCAGACCCGACGGCCGCTCTGGGGCCAACGTCCTGACTTTC. The gene calls are TRBV5-1 and TRBJ2-6, with D hard to call. The CDR3 spans 16 residues. The V end lost 5 bases, the J end lost 0 bases, and 12 bases lay between the germline ends. CDR1 is SGHRS, CDR2 YFSETQ, per germline.

This clonotype was observed a few times. V is TRBV4-3 and J is TRBJ2-3, with D unclear. Germline V gene sequence: CDR1 LGHNA, CDR2 YSLEER. The CDR3 runs 14 residues. Trimming cost V 1 base and J 5 bases, with 10 bases left between them. CDR3 loop: CASSQATNRDTQYF. CDR3 in DNA: TGCGCCAGCAGCCAAGCTACTAACAGAGATACGCAGTATTTT.

The V and J genes are TRBV12-3 or TRBV12-4 and TRBJ2-6; D gene unclear. Trimming left V 3 bases short and J 3 bases short, with 6 bases between. The CDR3 loop spans 14 amino acids. CDR3 DNA sequence: TGTGCCAGCAGTTTCGGAGTTGGGGCCAACGTCCTGACTTTC. Its protein is CASSFGVGANVLTF.

This clonotype was seen a handful of times. V is TRBV13 and J is TRBJ2-7, with TRBD1 matching over 9 bases. V was pared by 1 base and J by 3 bases, with 19 bases of the junction left unmatched. CDR3 length: 20 residues. The germline gives CDR1 PRHDT, CDR2 FYEKMQ (reference sequence). The CDR3 DNA reads TGTGCCAGCAGCTTAGCTGGCGGGGACAGGGATTTCATGCCGCACTACGAGCAGTACTTC. Its translation: CASSLAGGDRDFMPHYEQYF.

The chain couples TRBV3-1 to TRBJ2-1, with a tentative D call TRBD2 (6 bases). V lost 3 bases to trimming and J lost 4 bases, with 13 bases between them. The CDR3 spans 15 residues. Germline V gives CDR1 LGHDT, CDR2 YNNKEL (reference sequence). CDR3 in DNA: TGTGCCAGCAGCCAGGGATTCGGGGGTTACAATGAGCAGTTCTTC. Translation gives CASSQGFGGYNEQFF.

This clonotype has a handful of counts. This may come from a read error, since a much larger clone is one base off. The chain joins TRBV12-3 or TRBV12-4 to TRBJ2-7; TRBD1 aligns across 8 bases. After removal of 6 bases from V and 3 bases from J, the junction contained 1 base not matched to a gene. The CDR3 is made up of 12 amino acids. The CDR3, as DNA: TGTGCCAGCAGGACAGGGGACTACGAGCAGTACTTC. This codes for CASRTGDYEQYF.

This clonotype was recorded at least ten times. The gene calls are TRBV7-2 and TRBJ1-2; D uncertain. With 5 bases removed from V and 3 bases from J, the gap between germline ends came to 10 bases. Per the germline V gene, CDR1 is SGHTA and CDR2 is FQGNSA. This CDR3 contains 13 residues. The CDR3 nucleotides read TGTGCCAGCAGCCCAGGCTCGGACTATGGCTACACCTTC. This encodes CASSPGSDYGYTF.

This clonotype was observed at least ten times. The V gene is TRBV7-2, the J gene TRBJ2-7, with D tentatively TRBD1 (6 bases). The germline gives CDR1 SGHTA, CDR2 FQGNSA. The CDR3 spans 15 residues. Trimming removed 8 bases from V and 2 bases from J, with 19 bases in between. DNA for the CDR3: TGTGCCAGCGGCCCTTTTGGGGGCGGCCCCTACGAGCAGTACTTC. The encoded protein is CASGPFGGGPYEQYF. Drawing the rest from reference TRBV7-2 and TRBJ2-7, the complete variable domain is GAGVSQSPSNKVTEKGKDVELRCDPISGHTALYWYRQSLGQGLEFLIYFQGNSAPDKSGLPSDRFSAERTGGSVSTLTIQRTQQEDSAVYLCASGPFGGGPYEQYFGPGTRLTVT.